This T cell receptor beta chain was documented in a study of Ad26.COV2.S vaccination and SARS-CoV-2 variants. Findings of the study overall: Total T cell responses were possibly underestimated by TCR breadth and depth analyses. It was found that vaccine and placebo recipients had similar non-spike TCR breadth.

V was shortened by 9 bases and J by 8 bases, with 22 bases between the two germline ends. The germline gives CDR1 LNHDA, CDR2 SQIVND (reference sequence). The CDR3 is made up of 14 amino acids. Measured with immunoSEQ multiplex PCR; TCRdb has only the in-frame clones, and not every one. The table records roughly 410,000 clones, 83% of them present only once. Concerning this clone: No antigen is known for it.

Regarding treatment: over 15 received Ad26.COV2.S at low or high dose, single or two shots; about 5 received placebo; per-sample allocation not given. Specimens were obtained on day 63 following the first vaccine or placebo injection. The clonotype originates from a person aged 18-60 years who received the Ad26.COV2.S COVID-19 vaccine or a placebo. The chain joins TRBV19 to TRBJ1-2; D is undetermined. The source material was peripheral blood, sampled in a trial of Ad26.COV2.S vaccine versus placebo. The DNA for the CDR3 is TGTGCCAGCCTCGACACGGGATCGGGCCAGGGCTACACCTTC. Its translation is CASLDTGSGQGYTF.